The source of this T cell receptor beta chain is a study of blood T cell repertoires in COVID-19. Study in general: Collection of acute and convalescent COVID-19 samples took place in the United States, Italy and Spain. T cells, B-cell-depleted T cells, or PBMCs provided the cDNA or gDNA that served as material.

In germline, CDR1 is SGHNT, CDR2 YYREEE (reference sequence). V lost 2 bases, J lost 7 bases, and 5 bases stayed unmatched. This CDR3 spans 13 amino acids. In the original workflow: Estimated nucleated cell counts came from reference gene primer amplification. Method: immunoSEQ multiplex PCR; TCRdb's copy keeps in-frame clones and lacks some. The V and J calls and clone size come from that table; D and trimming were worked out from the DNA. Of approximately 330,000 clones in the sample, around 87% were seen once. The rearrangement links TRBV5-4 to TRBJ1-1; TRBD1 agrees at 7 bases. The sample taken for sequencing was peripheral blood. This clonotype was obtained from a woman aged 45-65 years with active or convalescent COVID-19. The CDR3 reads CASSLVQGNEAFF. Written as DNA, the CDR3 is TGTGCCAGCAGCTTAGTACAGGGGAATGAAGCTTTCTTT.